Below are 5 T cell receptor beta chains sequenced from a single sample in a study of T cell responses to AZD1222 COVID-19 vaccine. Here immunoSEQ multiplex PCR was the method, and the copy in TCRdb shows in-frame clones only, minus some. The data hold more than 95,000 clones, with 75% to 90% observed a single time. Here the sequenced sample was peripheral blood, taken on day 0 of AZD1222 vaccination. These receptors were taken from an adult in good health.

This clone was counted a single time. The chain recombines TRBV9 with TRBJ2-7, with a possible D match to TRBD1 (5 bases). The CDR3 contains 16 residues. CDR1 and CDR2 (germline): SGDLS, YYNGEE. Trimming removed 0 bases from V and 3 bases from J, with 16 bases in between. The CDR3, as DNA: TGTGCCAGCAGCGTAGGAGACAGCCCCGTGCGCTACGAGCAGTACTTC. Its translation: CASSVGDSPVRYEQYF.

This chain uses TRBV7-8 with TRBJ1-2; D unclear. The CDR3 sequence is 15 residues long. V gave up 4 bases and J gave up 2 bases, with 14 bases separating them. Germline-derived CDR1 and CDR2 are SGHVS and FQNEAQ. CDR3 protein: CASSSGWAGNYGYTF. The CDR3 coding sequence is TGTGCCAGCAGCTCTGGCTGGGCAGGCAACTATGGCTACACCTTC.

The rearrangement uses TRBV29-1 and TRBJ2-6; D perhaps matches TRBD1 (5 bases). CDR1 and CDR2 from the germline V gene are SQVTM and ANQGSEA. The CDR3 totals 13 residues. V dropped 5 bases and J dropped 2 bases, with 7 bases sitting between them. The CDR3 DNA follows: TGCAGCGTTAGGGGTACTGGGGCCAACGTCCTGACTTTC. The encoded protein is CSVRGTGANVLTF. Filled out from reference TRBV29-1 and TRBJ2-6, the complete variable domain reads SAVISQKPSRDICQRGTSLTIQCQVDSQVTMMFWYRQQPGQSLTLIATANQGSEATYESGFVIDKFPISRPNLTFSTLTVSNMSPEDSSIYLCSVRGTGANVLTFGAGSRLTVL.

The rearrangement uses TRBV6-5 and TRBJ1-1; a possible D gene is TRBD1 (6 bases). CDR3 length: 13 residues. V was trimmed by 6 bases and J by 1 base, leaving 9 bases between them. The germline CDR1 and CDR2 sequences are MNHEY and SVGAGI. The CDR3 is CASSPGANTEAFF. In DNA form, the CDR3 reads TGTGCCAGCAGCCCGGGGGCGAACACTGAAGCTTTCTTT.

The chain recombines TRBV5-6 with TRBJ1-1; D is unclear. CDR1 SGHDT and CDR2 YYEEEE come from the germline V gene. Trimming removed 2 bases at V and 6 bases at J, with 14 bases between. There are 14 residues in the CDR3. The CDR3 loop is CASSFRTGLAEAFF. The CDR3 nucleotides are TGTGCCAGCAGCTTTAGGACGGGTCTCGCTGAAGCTTTCTTT.